The rows below give T cell receptor beta chains drawn from one sample of a study of Graves' ophthalmopathy and Graves' hyperthyroidism. TCRdb fed the multiplex PCR reads into MiXCR, producing one record per CDR3 protein. The sample holds about 740,000 distinct CDR3 sequences, around 40% seen once. The sample was peripheral blood. Every receptor here comes from an adult man with Graves' ophthalmopathy. Each CDR3 is given with its conserved first and last residue. The D gene is left open where the match is weak. The listing skips clone size in some rows; elsewhere it reads once, few, many or a size class.

TRBD2 | TRBJ2-2 | few | TRBV29-1 | TGCAGCGCCGACCGGGGGGCCGGGGAGCTGTTTTTT | CSADRGAGELFF
TRBD2 | TRBJ2-7 | few | TRBV20-1 | TGCAGTGCTAGAGATCGACGGGAGGGCCGGGACGAGCAGTACTTC | CSARDRREGRDEQYF
TRBD1 | TRBJ1-2 | NA | TRBV2 | TGTGCCAGCAGTGACTACAGGGGCCTTAACTATGGCTACACCTTC | CASSDYRGLNYGYTF
NA | TRBJ2-5 | few | TRBV20-1 | TGCAGTGCTAGAGTTCCGGACAAAGAGACCCAGTACTTC | CSARVPDKETQYF
NA | TRBJ2-7 | many | TRBV2 | TGTGCCCTTGCGGGGACCTACGAGCAGTACTTC | CALAGTYEQYF
NA | TRBJ2-2 | few | TRBV7-9 | TGTGCCAGCAGCGAGACTGTGACCGGGGAGCTGTTTTTT | CASSETVTGELFF
TRBD1 | TRBJ2-7 | NA | TRBV12-3/TRBV12-4 | TGTGCCAGCAGCTTCACCGACAGGGTAATGAGCGAGCAGTACTTC | CASSFTDRVMSEQYF
NA | TRBJ2-2 | once | TRBV5-6 | TGTGCCAGCAGCTTTAACAGGGATGGGGAGCTGTTTTTT | CASSFNRDGELFF
NA | TRBJ1-5 | NA | TRBV25-1 | TGTGCCACCAGTGACCGCAATGGGGATCAGCCCCAGCATTTT | CATSDRNGDQPQHF
NA | TRBJ2-7 | NA | TRBV4-2 | TGTGCCAGCAGCCAAGGTAAAGACGAGCAGTACTTC | CASSQGKDEQYF
NA | TRBJ2-1 | NA | TRBV15 | TGTGCCACCAGCAATGGTCCGTTTAATGAGCAGTTCTTC | CATSNGPFNEQFF
NA | TRBJ2-5 | few | TRBV20-1 | TGCAGTGCTAGAAACTCGGCGGGACTCCAAGAGACCCAGTACTTC | CSARNSAGLQETQYF
TRBD1 | TRBJ1-3 | few | TRBV15 | TGTGCCACCAGCGCCCTCGTCTTAGACAGGGCTGGAAACACCATATATTTT | CATSALVLDRAGNTIYF
NA | TRBJ1-1 | few | TRBV20-1 | TGCAGTGCTAGCCGGTTCAACACTGAAGCTTTCTTT | CSASRFNTEAFF
TRBD2 | TRBJ2-7 | many | TRBV29-1 | TGCAGCGTTGACGGACAAGGGGAGGGGTACGAGCAGTACTTC | CSVDGQGEGYEQYF
NA | TRBJ2-2 | NA | TRBV25-1 | TGTGCCAGCAGCATAGTGCCCTTAGGCGATTCGAACACCGGGGAGCTGTTTTTT | CASSIVPLGDSNTGELFF
NA | TRBJ1-2 | NA | TRBV10-3 | TGTGCCAGCAGTTACTCCGGACAGCTCTATGGCTACACCTTC | CASSYSGQLYGYTF
NA | TRBJ2-2 | NA | TRBV29-1 | TGCAGCGTGAGGGAATCCGGGGAGCTGTTTTTT | CSVRESGELFF
NA | TRBJ1-1 | few | TRBV7-9 | TGTGCCAGCAGCCTCCAGGAAGGAGGGATCACTGAAGCTTTCTTT | CASSLQEGGITEAFF
NA | TRBJ2-5 | once | TRBV24-1 | TGTGCCACCAGTAGCACAGGGCGAGCGGCGACCCAGTACTTC | CATSSTGRAATQYF
TRBD2 | TRBJ2-7 | few | TRBV20-1 | TGCAGTGCTCCCCTCCCTAGCGGGGGGTCCCTCGAGCAGTACTTC | CSAPLPSGGSLEQYF
NA | TRBJ2-7 | few | TRBV12-3/TRBV12-4 | TGTGCCAGCAGCCCTTTTCGGGCGAAGTACTACGAGCAGTACTTC | CASSPFRAKYYEQYF
NA | TRBJ1-1 | few | TRBV19 | TGTGCCAGTAGCCGTAGTCCAGGGAACACTGAAGCTTTCTTT | CASSRSPGNTEAFF
TRBD1 | TRBJ2-7 | NA | TRBV11-3 | TGTGCCAGCAGCAAAGGACAGGTGCCCTCCTACGAGCAGTACTTC | CASSKGQVPSYEQYF
NA | TRBJ1-1 | NA | TRBV9 | TGTGCCAGCAGCCGTGAGACAGGAAATTCTGTGAACACTGAAGCTTTCTTT | CASSRETGNSVNTEAFF
NA | TRBJ1-5 | NA | TRBV7-9 | TGTGCCAGCAGCTCTAAGGACAGCAATCAGCCCCAGCATTTT | CASSSKDSNQPQHF
NA | TRBJ1-6 | many | TRBV20-1 | TGCAGTGCTAGAGGCCAAGGGGGGGTTTTGGCCCTCCACTTT | CSARGQGGVLALHF
NA | TRBJ1-2 | few | TRBV20-1 | TGCAGTGCTCCCACGCAGGGATTCTATGGCTACACCTTC | CSAPTQGFYGYTF
NA | TRBJ2-7 | NA | TRBV12-3/TRBV12-4 | TGTGCCAGCAGTGGACAGAATTTTAACTACGAGCAGTACTTC | CASSGQNFNYEQYF
TRBD1 | TRBJ1-2 | many | TRBV12-3/TRBV12-4 | TGTGCCAGCAGCCATGGACAGGGGGCGCATGGCTACACCTTC | CASSHGQGAHGYTF
NA | TRBJ2-5 | few | TRBV20-1 | TGCAGTGCTAGAGGGGGAGGGGGGGAGACCCAGTACTTC | CSARGGGGETQYF
NA | TRBJ1-1 | many | TRBV7-2 | TGTGCCAGCAGCTTAATACGCGGGGTTGAGGGTGAAGCTTTCTTT | CASSLIRGVEGEAFF
NA | TRBJ1-1 | NA | TRBV10-3 | TGTGCCATCAGTGAGTCGAATCTGCTCCGGGTTGAAGCTTTCTTT | CAISESNLLRVEAFF
NA | TRBJ2-3 | NA | TRBV11-2 | TGTGCCAGCAGCTTAGACGCGTATTCGACAGATACGCAGTATTTT | CASSLDAYSTDTQYF
TRBD2 | TRBJ2-5 | NA | TRBV9 | TGTGCCAGCAACGTAGGAGTAGCGGGGGGACAAGAGACCCAGTACTTC | CASNVGVAGGQETQYF
NA | TRBJ1-5 | many | TRBV7-9 | TGTGCCAGCAGCTTAGCGGGGTACAATCAGCCCCAGCATTTT | CASSLAGYNQPQHF
TRBD2 | TRBJ2-5 | NA | TRBV6-5 | TGTGCCAGCAGTCCCCGGACTAGCGGGCTTCCGACCCAGTACTTC | CASSPRTSGLPTQYF
NA | TRBJ1-5 | few | TRBV20-1 | TGCAGTGCCCAGGATTACAGCAAAGACCAGCCCCAGCATTTT | CSAQDYSKDQPQHF
TRBD1 | TRBJ2-7 | NA | TRBV11-2 | TGTGCTAGAGAAGGGCCGGGACAGGTATACGAGCAGTACTTC | CAREGPGQVYEQYF
TRBD2 | TRBJ2-6 | few | TRBV2 | TGTGCCAGCAGTGGGACTAGCGGGGGGACCACCTCTGGGGCCAACGTCCTGACTTTC | CASSGTSGGTTSGANVLTF